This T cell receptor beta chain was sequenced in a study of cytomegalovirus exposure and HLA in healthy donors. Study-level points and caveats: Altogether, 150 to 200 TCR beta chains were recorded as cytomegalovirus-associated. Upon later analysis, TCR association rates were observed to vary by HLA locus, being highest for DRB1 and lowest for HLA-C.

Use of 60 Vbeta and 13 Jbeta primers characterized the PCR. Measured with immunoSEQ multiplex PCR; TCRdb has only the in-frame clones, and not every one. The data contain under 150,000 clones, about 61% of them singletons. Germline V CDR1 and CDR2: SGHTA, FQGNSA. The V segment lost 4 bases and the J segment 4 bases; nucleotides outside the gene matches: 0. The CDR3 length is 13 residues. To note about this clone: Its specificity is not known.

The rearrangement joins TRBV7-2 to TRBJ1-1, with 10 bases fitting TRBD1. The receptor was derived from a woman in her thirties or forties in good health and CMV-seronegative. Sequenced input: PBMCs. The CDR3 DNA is TGTGCCAGCAGCTGGGACAGGGGCACTGAAGCTTTCTTT. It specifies CASSWDRGTEAFF. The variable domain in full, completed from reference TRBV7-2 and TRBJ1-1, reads GAGVSQSPSNKVTEKGKDVELRCDPISGHTALYWYRQSLGQGLEFLIYFQGNSAPDKSGLPSDRFSAERTGGSVSTLTIQRTQQEDSAVYLCASSWDRGTEAFFGQGTRLTVV.